The clone carrying this T cell receptor (beta chain) was detected many times. TCRdb reanalysed the reads using MiXCR and keeps one entry per CDR3 protein. The table has approximately 250,000 distinct CDR3 sequences, about 30% seen once. This sample was taken from a study of kidney transplant recipient with SARS-CoV-2 infection. The germline gives CDR1 LGHNA, CDR2 YSLEER. The CDR3 is 17 amino acids. V gave up 5 bases and J gave up 4 bases, with 23 bases separating them. The sequenced sample was a blood sample, obtained at baseline and on roughly day 110 from a kidney transplant recipient. This receptor was taken from a young adult male patient who had COVID-19 and was a kidney transplant recipient. Part of the T cell pool may stem from the graft donor. The rearrangement links TRBV4-3 to TRBJ1-2, with D unresolved. CDR3: CASSLRQGRRKTYGYTF. DNA for the CDR3: TGCGCCAGCAGCTTGCGTCAAGGACGTCGAAAGACCTATGGCTACACCTTC.